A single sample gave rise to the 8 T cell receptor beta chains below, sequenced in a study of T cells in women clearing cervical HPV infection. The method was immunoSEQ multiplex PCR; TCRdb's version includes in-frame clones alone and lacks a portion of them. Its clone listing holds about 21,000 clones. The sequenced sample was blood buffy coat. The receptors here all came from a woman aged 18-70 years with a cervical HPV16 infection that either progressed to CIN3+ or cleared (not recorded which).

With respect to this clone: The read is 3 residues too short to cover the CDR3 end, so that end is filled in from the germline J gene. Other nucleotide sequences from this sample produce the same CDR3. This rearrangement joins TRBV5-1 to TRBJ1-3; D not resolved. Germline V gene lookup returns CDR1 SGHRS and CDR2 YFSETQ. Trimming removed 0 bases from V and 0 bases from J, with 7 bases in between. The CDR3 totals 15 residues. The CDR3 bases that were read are TGCGCCAGCAGCTTGGGATCTAGCTCTGGAAACACC. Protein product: CASSLGSSSGNT. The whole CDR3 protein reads CASSLGSSSGNTIYF.

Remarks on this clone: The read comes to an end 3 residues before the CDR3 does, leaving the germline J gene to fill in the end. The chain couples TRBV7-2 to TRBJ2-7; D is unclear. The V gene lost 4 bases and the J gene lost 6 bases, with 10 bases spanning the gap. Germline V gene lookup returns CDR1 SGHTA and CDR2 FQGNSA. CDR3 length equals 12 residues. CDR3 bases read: TGTGCCAGCAGCTCGGGTGGCGCCGAG. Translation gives CASSSGGAE. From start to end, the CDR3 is CASSSGGAEQYF.

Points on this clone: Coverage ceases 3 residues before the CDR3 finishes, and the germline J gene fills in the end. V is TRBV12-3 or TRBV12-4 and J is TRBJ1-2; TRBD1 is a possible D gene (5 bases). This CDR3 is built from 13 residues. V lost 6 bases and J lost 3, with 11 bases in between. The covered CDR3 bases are TGTGCCAGCAGCTCCGACAGCTACTATGGC. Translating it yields CASSSDSYYG. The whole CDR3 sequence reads CASSSDSYYGYTF.

The CDR3 loop is CASTIAEGGTDTQYF. The part of the CDR3 DNA that was read is TGTGCCAGCACTATAGCGGAAGGGGGCACAGATACG. The J gene is TRBJ2-3, the V gene TRBV25-1, with D perhaps matching TRBD2 (6 bases). The CDR3 end falls 3 residues outside the read, so it is completed with the germline J gene. Per the germline V gene, CDR1 is MGHDK and CDR2 is SYGVNS. The CDR3 consists of 15 residues. Trimming shortened V by 7 bases and J by 1 base, and 15 bases separated the two germline ends. The variable domain in full, with the rest retrieved from reference TRBV25-1 and TRBJ2-3, is EADIYQTPRYLVIGTGKKITLECSQTMGHDKMYWYQQDPGMELHLIHYSYGVNSTEKGDLSSESTVSRIRTEHFPLTLESARPSHTSQYLCASTIAEGGTDTQYFGPGTRLTVL.

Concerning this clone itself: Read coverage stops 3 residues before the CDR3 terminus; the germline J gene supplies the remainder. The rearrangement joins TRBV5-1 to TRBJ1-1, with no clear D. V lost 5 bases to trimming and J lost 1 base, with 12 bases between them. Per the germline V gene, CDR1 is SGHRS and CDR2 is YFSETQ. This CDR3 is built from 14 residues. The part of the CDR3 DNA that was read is TGCGCCAGCAGGGAGGGCCCTTCGAACACTGAA. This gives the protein CASREGPSNTE. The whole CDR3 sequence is CASREGPSNTEAFF.

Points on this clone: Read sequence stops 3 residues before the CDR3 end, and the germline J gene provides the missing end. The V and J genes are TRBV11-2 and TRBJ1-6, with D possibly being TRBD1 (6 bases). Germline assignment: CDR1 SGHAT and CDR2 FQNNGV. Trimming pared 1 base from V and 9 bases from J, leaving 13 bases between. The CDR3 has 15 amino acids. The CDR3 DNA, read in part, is TGTGCCAGCAGCTTAGGGGCCACAGGGAGTTCACCC. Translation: CASSLGATGSSP. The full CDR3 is CASSLGATGSSPLHF.

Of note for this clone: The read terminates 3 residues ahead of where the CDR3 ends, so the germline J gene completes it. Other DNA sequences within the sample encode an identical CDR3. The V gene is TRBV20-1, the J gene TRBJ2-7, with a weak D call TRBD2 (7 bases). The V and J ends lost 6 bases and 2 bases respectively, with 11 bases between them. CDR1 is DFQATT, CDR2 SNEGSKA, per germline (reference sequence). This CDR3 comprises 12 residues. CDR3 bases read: TGCAGTGCCGAAGGGGGGGCCTACGAG. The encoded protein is CSAEGGAYE. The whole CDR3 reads CSAEGGAYEQYF.

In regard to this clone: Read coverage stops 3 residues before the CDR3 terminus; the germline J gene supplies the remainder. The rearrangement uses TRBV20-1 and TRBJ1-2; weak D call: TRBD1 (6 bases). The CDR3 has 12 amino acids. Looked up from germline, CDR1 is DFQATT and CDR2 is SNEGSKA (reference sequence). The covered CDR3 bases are TGCAGTGCCATCGAGGGGGTACAGGGC. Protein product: CSAIEGVQG. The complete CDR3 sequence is CSAIEGVQGYTF.